Here is one TCR beta chain with its context. The source of the sample is a study of blood T cell repertoires in COVID-19. The wider study: The cDNA or gDNA used as material had been derived from T cells, B-cell-depleted T cells, or PBMCs.

Seattle's enrolled individuals joined amid active infection and were then monitored longitudinally. V lost 1 base, J lost 1 base, and 9 bases lay in between. Germline V gene lookup returns CDR1 SSHAT and CDR2 FNYEAQ (reference sequence). There are 15 residues in the CDR3. Original analysis: Reference gene primer amplification gave estimated nucleated cell counts. Data came from immunoSEQ multiplex PCR; TCRdb stores just in-frame clones and leaves some out. D and trimming come from the DNA, and the V and J calls and clone size come from that table. The repertoire includes about 500,000 clones, about 89% of them detected once, and less than 9.5% sits in the top ten.

The TCR comes from a woman aged 45-65 years with COVID-19, enrolled during active disease. The rearrangement uses TRBV7-7 and TRBJ2-3, with D unresolved. What was sequenced was peripheral blood. The CDR3 spells CASSLGGFGTDTQYF. The DNA for the CDR3 is TGTGCCAGCAGCTTAGGAGGTTTCGGCACAGATACGCAGTATTTT. Combining the CDR3 with reference TRBV7-7 and TRBJ2-3 gives the whole variable domain GAGVSQSPRYKVTKRGQDVTLRCDPISSHATLYWYQQALGQGPEFLTYFNYEAQPDKSGLPSDRFSAERPEGSISTLTIQRTEQRDSAMYRCASSLGGFGTDTQYFGPGTRLTVL.